This is a list of T cell receptor beta chains from one sample in a study of naive and memory T cell subsets. MiXCR was run by TCRdb on the UMI-ligation and nested PCR reads, yielding one entry per CDR3 protein. The table has some 110,000 distinct CDR3 sequences, about 36% seen once. Sequencing was done on a sample of central memory CD4+ T cells from blood. The receptors stem from a human donor in good health. The CDR3 runs from the conserved cysteine through the conserved F or W.

J gene: TRBJ2-2; V gene: TRBV7-2; CDR3 protein: CASRGGAGELFF
J gene: TRBJ2-2; V gene: TRBV25-1; CDR3 protein: CASTKGTGELFF
J gene: TRBJ2-7; V gene: TRBV5-1; CDR3 protein: CASSLRGTSTRPYEQYF
J gene: TRBJ1-6; V gene: TRBV30; CDR3 protein: CAWERSGSYNSPLHF
J gene: TRBJ1-1; V gene: TRBV6-6; CDR3 protein: CASSFDTEAFF
J gene: TRBJ2-1; V gene: TRBV20-1; CDR3 protein: CSASRGSGSSYNEQFF
J gene: TRBJ2-7; V gene: TRBV3-1; CDR3 protein: CASSQVRGGEQYF
J gene: TRBJ2-5; V gene: TRBV15; CDR3 protein: CATSRDLAEETQYF
J gene: TRBJ2-1; V gene: TRBV11-3; CDR3 protein: CASSYGNRAEQFF
J gene: TRBJ2-1; V gene: TRBV6-6; CDR3 protein: CASRLDALAGGVEEQFF
J gene: TRBJ2-3; V gene: TRBV20-1; CDR3 protein: CSARDPSGPSTDTQYF
J gene: TRBJ2-7; V gene: TRBV5-6; CDR3 protein: CASSFGTSGGYEQYF
J gene: TRBJ1-1; V gene: TRBV10-3; CDR3 protein: CAITPTGTEAFF
J gene: TRBJ1-4; V gene: TRBV5-1; CDR3 protein: CASSMGQKATNEKLFF
J gene: TRBJ1-1; V gene: TRBV28; CDR3 protein: CASGSHGLRIAEAFF
J gene: TRBJ2-4; V gene: TRBV20-1; CDR3 protein: CSARRGPAAKNIQYF
J gene: TRBJ2-5; V gene: TRBV6-1; CDR3 protein: CASSPRGTRGFETQYF
J gene: TRBJ2-1; V gene: TRBV4-3; CDR3 protein: CASRRTGYNEQFF
J gene: TRBJ2-1; V gene: TRBV30; CDR3 protein: CAWSVLGLAAYNEQFF
J gene: TRBJ2-5; V gene: TRBV4-3; CDR3 protein: CASSQGLPSGGWETQYF
J gene: TRBJ2-3; V gene: TRBV20-1; CDR3 protein: CSASIGVGDTQYF
J gene: TRBJ2-3; V gene: TRBV4-1; CDR3 protein: CASSQDEAGALMDTQYF
J gene: TRBJ1-6; V gene: TRBV28; CDR3 protein: CASSLPGAVNSPLHF
J gene: TRBJ2-3; V gene: TRBV5-6; CDR3 protein: CASSLGTGKGDTQYF
J gene: TRBJ2-2; V gene: TRBV27; CDR3 protein: CASSLGPNRRANTGELFF
J gene: TRBJ2-3; V gene: TRBV9; CDR3 protein: CASNPRGGHTQYF
J gene: TRBJ2-1; V gene: TRBV7-2; CDR3 protein: CASSLSVSGREQFF
J gene: TRBJ2-1; V gene: TRBV11-2; CDR3 protein: CASRSTGTYNEQFF
J gene: TRBJ2-3; V gene: TRBV7-2; CDR3 protein: CASSLGGPSTDTQYF
J gene: TRBJ1-5; V gene: TRBV20-1; CDR3 protein: CSARQGNGGNQPQHF
J gene: TRBJ1-5; V gene: TRBV20-1; CDR3 protein: CSAQGAIGNQPQHF
J gene: TRBJ2-5; V gene: TRBV6-6; CDR3 protein: CASSYRVQETQYF
J gene: TRBJ2-5; V gene: TRBV7-9; CDR3 protein: CASSLDVRGNEETQYF
J gene: TRBJ2-7; V gene: TRBV3-1; CDR3 protein: CASRRTGEEQYF
J gene: TRBJ1-1; V gene: TRBV28; CDR3 protein: CASSTLTGDNTEAFF
J gene: TRBJ1-5; V gene: TRBV4-2; CDR3 protein: CASSREQGPNQPQHF
J gene: TRBJ2-1; V gene: TRBV6-2/TRBV6-3; CDR3 protein: CAASPSGGNEQFF
J gene: TRBJ2-5; V gene: TRBV5-4; CDR3 protein: CASSSAPTGRQETQYF
J gene: TRBJ1-1; V gene: TRBV30; CDR3 protein: CAWRGQTMNTEAFF
J gene: TRBJ1-1; V gene: TRBV5-1; CDR3 protein: CASAPRINTEAFF